The rows below give T cell receptor beta chains drawn from one sample of a study of Ad26.COV2.S vaccination and SARS-CoV-2 variants. Libraries were prepared by immunoSEQ multiplex PCR; TCRdb keeps only in-frame clonotypes and omits some of them. The data show fewer than 600,000 clones, roughly 87% seen once. The sample in question was peripheral blood, obtained in a trial of Ad26.COV2.S vaccine versus placebo. These receptors came from a person between 18 and 59 years old who received the Ad26.COV2.S COVID-19 vaccine or a placebo. The CDR3 runs from the conserved cysteine through the conserved F or W. Only part of the rows carry a size: once, few, many, or a class if the clone is expanded.

clone_size v_call cdr3_aa
few TRBV9 CASSVQGPNTEAFF
- TRBV2 CASSGFGGGQPQHF
- TRBV21-1 CASSSRVGTELRPNTGELFF
few TRBV2 CASCRQGLYGYTF
- TRBV15 CATSRGGGAWGETQYF
- TRBV10-3 CAISDLQGDQPQHF
- TRBV6-5 CASGAGTGRSGYTF
- TRBV18 CASSPLGGVDTQYF
- TRBV5-5 CASSHRLASYNEQFF
- TRBV29-1 CSVEGDRGWNTEAFF
- TRBV4-1 CASRKVEGEGEEKAFF
- TRBV7-9 CASSQGSGTEYGYTF
- TRBV6-2/TRBV6-3 CASRSDRAEKLFF
- TRBV4-2 CASSRNPGLANEQFF
- TRBV10-3 CASGLAEDYEQYF
- TRBV9 CASSPPGTSQETQYF
- TRBV27 CASSPQGSPLHF
- TRBV19 CASSIRTGANVLTF
- TRBV19 CASTMTGIHIQYF
- TRBV5-1 CASSGPTSAGTGELFF
- TRBV4-3 CASSQESRQGGIWRQFF
few TRBV2 CASTGQGKKGEKLFF
few TRBV25-1 CASSGKSYNEQFF
- TRBV7-9 CASSLSPEHEQYF
- TRBV19 CASGGRGTYNEQFF
- TRBV19 CASSIAWEVTEAFF
once TRBV6-5 CASSYSGGLNYGYTF
- TRBV29-1 CSVGDSYEQYF
- TRBV7-9 CASSLADQIVRNTIYF
few TRBV5-1 CASSLNIAEETQYF
- TRBV5-1 CASRRGGDQETQYF
- TRBV7-9 CASSPGDRAEETQYF